The sequence of this TCR beta chain was determined in a study of cytomegalovirus exposure and HLA in healthy donors. Notes on the study in general: Compared with the roughly 670-donor mean, an Asian-associated ancestry cluster reportedly had fewer N-insertions, according to a later analysis.

This CDR3 has 15 residues. Trimming took off 5 bases at V and 0 bases at J, with 11 bases between the two ends. Germline V gene sequence: CDR1 SNHLY, CDR2 FYNNEI. The PCR had 60 Vbeta and 13 Jbeta primers. The data were produced by immunoSEQ multiplex PCR, yet TCRdb's version contains in-frame clones alone and is incomplete. The table shows under 140,000 clones, with about 80% occurring only once. Comments on this clone: Antigen: not known.

The chain carries TRBV2 and TRBJ2-1; weak D call: TRBD1 (5 bases). The sequence came from a woman aged 60-70 years in good health and CMV-seropositive. The sequencing input was PBMCs. The CDR3 DNA is TGTGCCAGCAGTCGTGACAGCATCTCCTACAATGAGCAGTTCTTC. Its translation: CASSRDSISYNEQFF. Using reference TRBV2 and TRBJ2-1 for the parts outside the CDR3, the full variable domain is EPEVTQTPSHQVTQMGQEVILRCVPISNHLYFYWYRQILGQKVEFLVSFYNNEISEKSEIFDDQFSVERPDGSNFTLKIRSTKLEDSAMYFCASSRDSISYNEQFFGPGTRLTVL.